A single sample is the source of the 9 T cell receptor beta chains below, sequenced in a study. TCRdb ran MiXCR on the 5' RACE reads and lists one entry per CDR3 protein. The sample shows about 50,000 distinct CDR3 sequences, roughly 28% of them seen only once. Sequenced: naive CD4+ T cells sorted from blood. Documented subset: naive CD4+ T cells, CD4+CD45RA+CD25-. The receptor source for this set is a female donor with breast cancer.

Only a few counts were recorded for this clonotype. The V call is TRBV9, the J call TRBJ2-2; D not certain. Germline CDR1 and CDR2: SGDLS and YYNGEE. Trimming shortened V by 2 bases and J by 7 bases, and 6 bases separated the two germline ends. CDR3 size: 12 residues. The CDR3: CASSVEGGELFF. CDR3 nucleotides: TGTGCCAGCAGCGTTGAAGGCGGGGAGCTGTTTTTT.

This chain connects TRBV5-1 to TRBJ1-2; D not resolved. V lost 1 base to trimming and J lost 4 bases, with 17 bases between them. Germline CDR1 SGHRS, CDR2 YFSETQ. The CDR3 consists of 16 residues. DNA of the CDR3: TGCGCCAGCAGCTTGAACGTCGCAGGCTCCACCTATGGCTACACCTTC. This codes for CASSLNVAGSTYGYTF.

This clonotype was seen only a few times. The chain combines TRBV7-3 with TRBJ1-1; D is possibly TRBD1 (6 bases). This CDR3 spans 13 amino acids. The germline gives CDR1 SGHTA, CDR2 FQGTGA. V dropped 2 bases and J dropped 8 bases, with 12 bases sitting between them. The CDR3, as DNA: TGTGCCAGCAGCTTATCCCGACAGGAGGAAGCTTTCTTT. It codes for CASSLSRQEEAFF.

V gene TRBV12-3 or TRBV12-4 combines with J gene TRBJ2-3; D is possibly TRBD1 (6 bases). The CDR3 is made up of 13 amino acids. Trimming cost V 7 bases and J 3 bases, with 11 bases left between them. CDR3 sequence reads: CASKSTGTDTQYF. The CDR3 region has the DNA TGTGCCAGCAAATCGACAGGAACAGATACGCAGTATTTT.

The sample holds a few counts of this clonotype. The chain couples TRBV12-3 or TRBV12-4 to TRBJ2-1; D gene ambiguous. The V end was cut by 10 bases, the J end by 0 bases, with 7 bases between. The CDR3 is made up of 12 amino acids. The chain's CDR3 is CAKESSYNEQFF. CDR3 sequence (DNA): TGTGCCAAAGAGAGCTCCTACAATGAGCAGTTCTTC.

This rearrangement joins TRBV7-3 to TRBJ1-1, with a tentative D call TRBD1 (5 bases). Trimming removed 5 bases at V and 7 bases at J, with 14 bases between. CDR1 is SGHTA and CDR2 is FQGTGA in the germline V gene. This CDR3 region has 13 residues. In DNA form, the CDR3 reads TGTGCCAGCAGCCCCACCCCGGGGGTTGAAGCTTTCTTT. Translating it yields CASSPTPGVEAFF.

The chain recombines TRBV10-3 with TRBJ2-2, with D possibly TRBD1 on 6 matching bases. Per germline, CDR1 ENHRY and CDR2 SYGVKD. Trimming took off 6 bases at V and 6 bases at J, with 11 bases between the two ends. The CDR3 runs 13 residues. The CDR3 sequence is CAISPQGAGELFF. As DNA, the CDR3 is TGTGCCATCAGCCCACAGGGCGCCGGGGAGCTGTTTTTT.

The chain employs TRBV10-3 and TRBJ2-6, with 7 bases aligning to TRBD2. Trimming at V came to 4 bases and at J to 0 bases, leaving 3 bases not matched to a gene. CDR3 length equals 16 residues. The germline V gene has CDR1 ENHRY and CDR2 SYGVKD. The CDR3 spells CAISVSGGSGANVLTF. In DNA, the CDR3 is TGTGCCATCAGTGTCTCGGGAGGCTCTGGGGCCAACGTCCTGACTTTC.

This clonotype was detected a few times. The rearrangement joins TRBV7-6 to TRBJ1-6; D not certain. In germline, CDR1 is SGHVS, CDR2 FNYEAQ. Trimming shortened V by 2 bases and J by 7 bases, and 6 bases separated the two germline ends. This CDR3 region has 13 residues. CDR3 protein: CASSLQSNSPLHF. CDR3 bases: TGTGCCAGCAGCTTACAATCCAATTCACCCCTCCACTTT.